This entry lists 15 T cell receptor beta chains sequenced from one sample in a study of T cells in Graves' hyperthyroidism and ophthalmopathy. From RNA transcripts, TCR beta CDR3 regions were amplified. RT-PCR in the first round (using the HTBI primer set) targeted the TCR CDR3. TCRdb processed the multiplex PCR reads anew with MiXCR; each CDR3 protein has one entry. The data contain approximately 430,000 distinct CDR3 sequences, 15% to 19% of them seen just once; the ten biggest clones take up 12% to 15%. Sequenced sample: blood. The receptors were gathered from a woman between 18 and 29 years old with Graves' hyperthyroidism.

This clonotype has only a few counts. The gene calls are TRBV20-1 and TRBJ2-2; 8 positions match TRBD1. The V segment lost 0 bases and the J segment 5 bases; nucleotides outside the gene matches: 2. From germline, CDR1 is DFQATT and CDR2 SNEGSKA (reference sequence). CDR3 length: 14 amino acids. CDR3 sequence (DNA): TGCAGTGCTAGAGATTGGACAGGGACCGGGGAGCTGTTTTTT. Amino acids: CSARDWTGTGELFF.

Only a few counts were recorded for this clonotype. The DNA of the CDR3 is TGTGCCAGCAGCGTATGGGGCAATGAGCAGTTCTTC. Amino acid sequence: CASSVWGNEQFF. The chain has TRBV9 and TRBJ2-1; D unresolved. V was trimmed by 1 base and J by 6 bases, leaving 5 bases between them. Germline CDR1 SGDLS, CDR2 YYNGEE. This CDR3 has 12 residues.

Turning to this clonotype: A much bigger clone sits one base away, suggesting this may be a read error. CDR3 DNA sequence: TGTGCCAGCCGCCGCCACGCCGGGACAGGGAATTATGGCTACACCTTC. Its protein is CASRRHAGTGNYGYTF. V is TRBV6-1 and J is TRBJ1-2; the match to TRBD1 covers 9 bases. The V and J ends lost 8 bases and 5 bases, in that order; junction bases with no gene match: 15. Germline-derived CDR1 and CDR2 are MNHNS and SASEGT. The CDR3 length is 16 residues.

In this sample, this clonotype turned up many times. The chain links TRBV11-2 to TRBJ2-7; D gene uncertain. The CDR3 is 13 residues long. Germline assignment: CDR1 SGHAT and CDR2 FQNNGV. Trimming removed 8 bases at V and 6 bases at J, with 17 bases between. The CDR3 is CASGSPRWPEQYF. DNA for the CDR3: TGTGCCAGCGGATCCCCAAGATGGCCCGAGCAGTACTTC.

The chain uses TRBV20-1 and TRBJ2-7; TRBD1 agrees at 10 bases. The CDR3 length is 14 residues. J gave up 3 bases and V 4 bases, and 6 bases lay outside the gene matches. The germline gives CDR1 DFQATT, CDR2 SNEGSKA (reference sequence). The CDR3 loop reads CSATLRDRGYEQYF. CDR3 nucleotide sequence: TGCAGTGCTACCCTCCGGGACAGGGGCTACGAGCAGTACTTC.

Ten or more counts support this clonotype. The genes are TRBV20-1 and TRBJ2-1; D unresolved. CDR3 length: 15 residues. Germline CDR1 reads DFQATT; CDR2 reads SNEGSKA (reference sequence). Between the trimmed V and J ends, which lost 2 bases and 4 bases, there was a span of 15 bases. CDR3 residues: CSARFSLLPYNEQFF. CDR3 bases: TGCAGTGCTAGATTCTCCCTCCTTCCTTACAATGAGCAGTTCTTC.

This clonotype occurred many times. This chain joins TRBV3-1 and TRBJ2-3; 7 bases align to TRBD2. The CDR3 is made up of 16 amino acids. Trimming at V came to 1 base and at J to 1 base, leaving 5 bases not matched to a gene. Per germline, CDR1 LGHDT and CDR2 YNNKEL (reference sequence). This CDR3 is CASSQGLRGGTDTQYF. Written as DNA, the CDR3 is TGTGCCAGCAGCCAAGGGCTACGGGGGGGCACAGATACGCAGTATTTT.

This chain joins TRBV24-1 and TRBJ2-7; D is unresolved. There are 13 residues in the CDR3. Trimming stripped 1 base from V and 2 bases from J, with 5 bases between. Per germline, CDR1 KGHDR and CDR2 SFDVKD. For the CDR3, the DNA is TGTGCCACCAGTGATTTTAACACCTACGAGCAGTACTTC. Translated: CATSDFNTYEQYF.

This chain joins TRBV13 and TRBJ2-5; 7 nucleotides align to TRBD1. Germline CDR1 PRHDT, CDR2 FYEKMQ (reference sequence). With 1 base clipped from V and 2 bases from J, the junction kept 1 base outside the gene matches. This CDR3 comprises 14 residues. CDR3 DNA: TGTGCCAGCAGCTTAGTGACAGGGCAAGAGACCCAGTACTTC. Residues: CASSLVTGQETQYF.

This clonotype was observed many times. The V call is TRBV7-9, the J call TRBJ2-5; 9 bases map to TRBD1. The germline V gene encodes CDR1 SEHNR and CDR2 FQNEAQ (reference sequence). V was clipped by 4 bases and J by 1 base; unmatched bases: 4. The CDR3 has 15 residues. The CDR3 region is CASSYLQGAQETQYF. The CDR3 nucleotides are TGTGCCAGCAGCTACTTACAGGGGGCCCAAGAGACCCAGTACTTC.

V usage is TRBV7-9 and J usage is TRBJ2-3; TRBD1 matches 7 bases. V trimming: 8 bases; J trimming: 5 bases; junction bases outside the gene matches: 13. There are 15 residues in the CDR3. Per the germline V gene, CDR1 is SEHNR and CDR2 is FQNEAQ (reference sequence). The CDR3 loop is CASDLSRGQGDTQYF. CDR3 coding DNA: TGTGCCAGCGACCTGTCTAGGGGGCAGGGAGATACGCAGTATTTT.

This clonotype was seen many times. This rearrangement joins TRBV18 to TRBJ2-5; D unclear. V was shortened by 5 bases and J by 4 bases, with 11 bases between the two germline ends. The length of the CDR3 is 13 residues. CDR1 and CDR2 from the germline V gene are KGHSH and LQKENI. The CDR3 nucleotides read TGTGCCAGCTCAACACAAGAAGGAGAGACCCAGTACTTC. Its protein product is CASSTQEGETQYF.

This clonotype was counted between two and nine times. The J gene is TRBJ2-7, the V gene TRBV12-3 or TRBV12-4; D might be TRBD1 (5 bases). This CDR3 region has 13 residues. Trimming pared 3 bases from V and 2 bases from J, leaving 8 bases between. The CDR3 sequence is CASSFGHPYEQYF. CDR3 coding DNA: TGTGCCAGCAGTTTCGGACACCCCTACGAGCAGTACTTC.

This clonotype has at least ten counts. This sequence joins TRBV28 and TRBJ2-1, with TRBD2 matching over 7 bases. Germline assignment: CDR1 MDHEN and CDR2 SYDVKM. CDR3 length equals 16 residues. J lost 3 bases, V lost 6 bases, and 11 bases had no gene match. This CDR3 is CASRPRGVAGYNEQFF. CDR3 sequence (DNA): TGTGCCAGCAGGCCCCGTGGAGTAGCGGGCTACAATGAGCAGTTCTTC. The full variable domain, with the rest looked up from reference TRBV28 and TRBJ2-1, is DVKVTQSSRYLVKRTGEKVFLECVQDMDHENMFWYRQDPGLGLRLIYFSYDVKMKEKGDIPEGYSVSREKKERFSLILESASTNQTSMYLCASRPRGVAGYNEQFFGPGTRLTVL.

This clonotype was recorded a few times. This chain uses TRBV9 with TRBJ1-6; tentative D call: TRBD1 (6 bases). Germline CDR1 SGDLS, CDR2 YYNGEE. This CDR3 region has 16 residues. The V end was cut by 3 bases, the J end by 0 bases, with 10 bases between. The CDR3 loop is CASSGDTRSYNSPLHF. CDR3 DNA: TGTGCCAGCAGCGGGGACACTCGCTCCTATAATTCACCCCTCCACTTT.